This passage covers 19 T cell receptor beta chains from one sample sequenced in a study of blood T cell repertoires in COVID-19. Clones were read by immunoSEQ multiplex PCR, and TCRdb kept only the in-frame ones, dropping some. The data contain some 250,000 clones, approximately 86% of them singletons. Sequencing input: peripheral blood. These receptors originate from a woman aged 25 to 39 with acute or convalescent COVID-19.

The rearrangement uses TRBV3-1 (or the pseudogene TRBV3-2) and TRBJ2-1; 13 nucleotides line up with TRBD2. Germline loops: CDR1 LGHDT, CDR2 YNNKEL (reference sequence). This CDR3 contains 18 residues. J was trimmed by 5 bases and V by 0 bases; bases with no gene match: 7. The CDR3, as DNA: TGTGCCAGCAGCCAAGACCCGGGGACTAGCGGGAAACACAATGAGCAGTTCTTC. It translates to CASSQDPGTSGKHNEQFF.

This clone was found a few times. The chain joins TRBV23-1 to TRBJ2-7; no clear D gene. TRBV23-1 is placed among ORFs of uncertain function. Trimming took off 6 bases at V and 0 bases at J, with 21 bases between the two ends. This CDR3 has 17 amino acids. The CDR3: CASRKPWSAPRSYEQYF. CDR3 sequence (DNA): TGCGCCAGCAGAAAGCCGTGGAGTGCCCCCCGCTCCTACGAGCAGTACTTC.

The chain recombines TRBV6-6 with TRBJ1-1; D unclear. The CDR3 has 13 residues. Trimming took off 7 bases at V and 3 bases at J, with 12 bases between the two ends. Per germline, CDR1 MNHNY and CDR2 SVGAGI (reference sequence). The CDR3 DNA reads TGTGCCAGCACCTCGAGGGCAGACACTGAAGCTTTCTTT. Protein sequence: CASTSRADTEAFF.

This chain connects TRBV15 to TRBJ1-2; the D is unclear. The germline CDR1 and CDR2 sequences are LNHNV and YYDKDF (reference sequence). This CDR3 is 15 amino acids long. Between the trimmed V and J ends, which lost 8 bases and 2 bases, there was a span of 18 bases. CDR3 sequence reads: CATGGYFGENYGYTF. CDR3 in DNA: TGTGCCACCGGTGGTTATTTCGGGGAAAACTATGGCTACACCTTC. Full variable domain (rest looked up from reference TRBV15 and TRBJ1-2): DAMVIQNPRYQVTQFGKPVTLSCSQTLNHNVMYWYQQKSSQAPKLLFHYYDKDFNNEADTPDNFQSRRPNTSFCFLDIRSPGLGDTAMYLCATGGYFGENYGYTFGSGTRLTVV.

The J gene is TRBJ2-7, the V gene TRBV6-1; D possibly corresponds to TRBD1 (5 bases). The germline V and J ends were trimmed by 2 bases and 2 bases, with 13 bases remaining between them. Germline values: CDR1 MNHNS, CDR2 SASEGT. The CDR3 consists of 15 residues. The CDR3 DNA sequence: TGTGCCAGCAGTGAATATACAGGAAACACCTACGAGCAGTACTTC. Translating gives CASSEYTGNTYEQYF.

V gene TRBV29-1 combines with J gene TRBJ2-7, with 8 positions matching TRBD1. The CDR3 runs to 12 residues. CDR1 is SQVTM, CDR2 ANQGSEA, per germline. Germline trimming cut 7 bases from V and 0 bases from J; bases unmatched to any gene: 2. CDR3 sequence: CSGGQDSYEQYF. DNA of the CDR3: TGCAGCGGGGGACAGGACTCCTACGAGCAGTACTTC.

The chain carries TRBV19 and TRBJ1-5; 7 bases map to TRBD1. CDR3 length: 14 residues. The J segment lost 4 bases and the V segment lost 8 bases, leaving 8 bases of the junction unmatched. Per germline, CDR1 LNHDA and CDR2 SQIVND (reference sequence). CDR3 coding DNA: TGTGCCAGTTCACTCACAGGGGCGAATCAGCCCCAGCATTTT. It codes for CASSLTGANQPQHF.

Regarding this clone: The same CDR3 arises from other DNA sequences in this sample as well. This rearrangement joins TRBV9 to TRBJ1-1; D not certain. The CDR3 contains 14 residues. Germline lookup yields CDR1 SGDLS and CDR2 YYNGEE. The V end was cut by 0 bases, the J end by 1 base, with 7 bases between. The CDR3 loop is CASSVGQANTEAFF. The CDR3, as DNA: TGTGCCAGCAGCGTAGGGCAGGCGAACACTGAAGCTTTCTTT.

The chain has TRBV29-1 and TRBJ2-7; tentative D call: TRBD2 (5 bases). Germline CDR1 is SQVTM and CDR2 is ANQGSEA. The V gene lost 2 bases and the J gene lost 2 bases, with 7 bases spanning the gap. There are 12 residues in the CDR3. Here the CDR3 reads CSVESGTYEQYF. The CDR3, as DNA: TGCAGCGTTGAAAGCGGAACCTACGAGCAGTACTTC.

This clone appeared a few times. CDR3: CASSPAVGSNSPLHF. CDR3 DNA sequence: TGTGCCAGCAGCCCCGCCGTGGGGAGTAATTCACCCCTCCACTTT. The rearrangement joins TRBV9 to TRBJ1-6; D not certain. Trimming left V 4 bases short and J 6 bases short, with 14 bases between. The CDR3 runs to 15 residues. Germline V CDR1 and CDR2: SGDLS, YYNGEE.

The V gene is TRBV30, the J gene TRBJ2-1; D is perhaps TRBD1 (5 bases). V was cut by 3 bases and J by 8 bases, with 11 bases left in between. From germline, CDR1 is GTSNPN and CDR2 SVGIG (reference sequence). The CDR3 runs 12 residues. CDR3 bases: TGTGCCTGGAGGCATGGGGCGGATGAGCAGTTCTTC. Encoded protein: CAWRHGADEQFF.

The CDR3 here is CASKTTSDRGVETQYF. CDR3 DNA: TGTGCCAGCAAAACGACCTCCGACAGGGGCGTAGAGACCCAGTACTTC. The chain employs TRBV27 and TRBJ2-5; 8 bases are shared with TRBD1. Germline-derived CDR1 and CDR2 are MNHEY and SMNVEV (reference sequence). The J segment lost 4 bases and the V segment lost 7 bases, leaving 14 bases of the junction unmatched. This CDR3 spans 16 amino acids.

This clone has a handful of counts. The V gene is TRBV7-9, the J gene TRBJ2-7; tentatively, D is TRBD1 (5 bases). Germline V gene sequence: CDR1 SEHNR, CDR2 FQNEAQ (reference sequence). The CDR3 has 12 amino acids. The V and J ends lost 4 bases and 8 bases respectively, with 12 bases between them. The CDR3 region has the DNA TGTGCCAGCAGCTCGCCCCAGGGCAAGCAGTACTTC. This encodes CASSSPQGKQYF.

The V gene is TRBV24-1, the J gene TRBJ2-7; 10 bases match TRBD2. V was pared by 7 bases and J by 3 bases, with 2 bases of the junction left unmatched. The length of the CDR3 is 13 residues. In germline, CDR1 is KGHDR, CDR2 SFDVKD. For the CDR3, the DNA is TGTGCCACCAGAGCTAGCGGGGGCTACGAGCAGTACTTC. This encodes CATRASGGYEQYF.

The V and J genes are TRBV15 and TRBJ2-2; the match to TRBD2 covers 13 bases. The length of the CDR3 is 16 residues. J gave up 9 bases and V 3 bases, and 7 bases lay outside the gene matches. Looked up from germline, CDR1 is LNHNV and CDR2 is YYDKDF (reference sequence). The CDR3, as DNA: TGTGCCACCAGCAGCGGGACTAGCGGGATTACCTGGGAGCTGTTTTTT. Its protein product is CATSSGTSGITWELFF.

Here the CDR3 reads CASSFGALAGAEQYF. As DNA, the CDR3 is TGTGCCAGCAGTTTCGGGGCACTAGCGGGAGCCGAGCAGTACTTC. The J gene is TRBJ2-7, the V gene TRBV27; 11 bases fit TRBD2. V was pared by 3 bases and J by 6 bases, with 7 bases of the junction left unmatched. This CDR3 has 15 amino acids. CDR1 MNHEY and CDR2 SMNVEV come from the germline V gene (reference sequence).

The sample holds one count of this clone. The rearrangement links TRBV5-6 to TRBJ2-2, with 9 bases fitting TRBD2. After removal of 7 bases from V and 4 bases from J, the junction contained 8 bases not matched to a gene. The CDR3 runs 15 residues. Germline lookup yields CDR1 SGHDT and CDR2 YYEEEE. The CDR3 DNA follows: TGTGCCAGCCAGGCCCAGCGGGAGGCCACCGGGGAGCTGTTTTTT. Its translation: CASQAQREATGELFF.

The CDR3 DNA follows: TGCAGTGCTAGTGGTTCTCAGCGGGGAATCACAGATACGCAGTATTTT. It encodes CSASGSQRGITDTQYF. This sequence joins TRBV20-1 and TRBJ2-3, with TRBD2 matching 7 bases. The V gene end was trimmed by 3 bases and the J gene end by 2 bases; junction bases not matched to a gene: 11. Germline-derived CDR1 and CDR2 are DFQATT and SNEGSKA (reference sequence). There are 16 residues in the CDR3.

The gene calls are TRBV24-1 and TRBJ2-2; TRBD1 is a possible D gene (5 bases). Germline values: CDR1 KGHDR, CDR2 SFDVKD. CDR3 length equals 15 residues. The V and J ends lost 5 bases and 2 bases respectively, with 11 bases between them. CDR3 nucleotide sequence: TGTGCCACCAGTGGTGTCAGGGATAACACCGGGGAGCTGTTTTTT. Translation: CATSGVRDNTGELFF.